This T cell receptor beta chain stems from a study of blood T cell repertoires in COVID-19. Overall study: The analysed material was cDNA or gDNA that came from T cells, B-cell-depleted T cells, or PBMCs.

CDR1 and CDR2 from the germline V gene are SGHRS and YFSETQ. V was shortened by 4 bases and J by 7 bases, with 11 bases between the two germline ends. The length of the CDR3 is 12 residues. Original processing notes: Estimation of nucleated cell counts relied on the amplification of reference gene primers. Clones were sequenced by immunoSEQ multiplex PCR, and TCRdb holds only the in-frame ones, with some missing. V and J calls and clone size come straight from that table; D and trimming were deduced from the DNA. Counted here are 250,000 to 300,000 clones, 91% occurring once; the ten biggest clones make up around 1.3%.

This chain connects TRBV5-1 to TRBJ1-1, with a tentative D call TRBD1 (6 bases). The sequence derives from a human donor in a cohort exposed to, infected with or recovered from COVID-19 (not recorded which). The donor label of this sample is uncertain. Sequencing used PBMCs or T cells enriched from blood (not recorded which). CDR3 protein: CASSTTGFEAFF. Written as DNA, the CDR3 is TGCGCCAGCAGCACTACAGGGTTTGAAGCTTTCTTT.